Sequencing of this T cell receptor (beta chain) was carried out in a study of T cell responses to AZD1222 COVID-19 vaccine. Study findings and constraints: Spike was spanned by vaccine-associated CD4 TCRs, which were dominant at 160-218 and 743-854. Reportedly, nearly half the spike-specific TCRs target unmutated variant regions. After two AZD1222 doses, spike-specific TCR breadth and depth rose versus day 0. Clonal diversity may have been underestimated in mostly white British donors.

The data were produced by immunoSEQ multiplex PCR, yet TCRdb's version contains in-frame clones alone and is incomplete. The sample carries roughly 92,000 clones, about 89% recorded once. This clone has only a few counts. What it binds is unknown. Trimming shortened V by 0 bases and J by 5 bases, and 10 bases separated the two germline ends. Germline assignment: CDR1 LGHDT and CDR2 YNNKEL (reference sequence). This CDR3 is 14 amino acids long. Source: peripheral blood, taken 28 days after the second AZD1222 dose. The chain couples TRBV3-1 (or the pseudogene TRBV3-2) to TRBJ1-1; no clear D. The TCR comes from an adult who received the AZD1222 COVID-19 vaccine. The CDR3 here is CASSQDSALTEAFF. Written as DNA, the CDR3 is TGTGCCAGCAGCCAAGATTCCGCTTTAACTGAAGCTTTCTTT.